This TCR beta chain was documented in a study of PD-1 blockade in classical Hodgkin lymphoma. Study-level points and caveats: Newly diagnosed patients were reported to start with lower TCR diversity than healthy donors. Patients with an early start, nivolumab under 1 year after ASCT, were excluded.

Documented time point: cycle 4 day 1 (C4D1), after less than 7 weeks of nivolumab. Every patient relapsed after autologous stem cell transplantation, and brentuximab vedotin exposure varied. About this clone itself: Antigen unknown.

V dropped 4 bases and J dropped 1; count of bases not matched to a gene: 6. In germline, CDR1 is MDHEN, CDR2 SYDVKM. This CDR3 spans 15 amino acids. This table comes from immunoSEQ multiplex PCR, and its TCRdb copy is limited to in-frame clones, with some not included. The sample holds some 93,000 clones, 83% seen once. This specimen was peripheral blood mononuclear cells (PBMCs), taken before the fourth cycle of nivolumab. This clonotype originated in a human donor with classical Hodgkin lymphoma. The chain carries TRBV28 and TRBJ1-1; 7 nucleotides align to TRBD1. The CDR3 DNA reads as TGTGCCAGCAGTTATATCGGGACAGCGAACACTGAAGCTTTCTTT. Translation gives CASSYIGTANTEAFF.